This is a list of T cell receptor beta chains from one sample in a study of identifying expanded T cells in peripheral blood. Sequencing was performed with immunoSEQ multiplex PCR; in TCRdb, only in-frame clones are kept and a portion is missing. The table shows about 91,000 clones, with 70% to 90% occurring only once. Sequencing was performed on blood. The receptor source for this set is a person aged 18-69 years in good health. The CDR3 runs from the conserved cysteine through the conserved F or W. D genes are given only for firm matches. Rows give clone size only sometimes, using once, few, many, or a class for an expanded clone.

TRBJ1-5 NA TRBV15 NA TGTGCCACCAGCAGACAGGACTCGGGTCAGCCCCAGCATTTT CATSRQDSGQPQHF
TRBJ2-1 NA TRBV6-6 NA TGTGCCAGCAGTATCGGGGTTTCCTACAATGAGCAGTTCTTC CASSIGVSYNEQFF
TRBJ2-1 NA TRBV5-6 TRBD2 TGTGCCAGCAGACCGCTAGCGGGAGGGCTCTATGAGCAGCTCTTC CASRPLAGGLYEQLF
TRBJ1-2 NA TRBV28 NA TGTGCCAGCAGTTTAGGTGCGCGTGGGCTTAACTATGGCTACACCTTC CASSLGARGLNYGYTF
TRBJ2-3 NA TRBV7-2 NA TGTGCCAGCAGCCCCGCCGATACGCAGTATTTT CASSPADTQYF
TRBJ2-5 NA TRBV9 TRBD2 TGTGCCAGCAGCGAAGGGACTAGCGGGGGCCGAGAGACCCAGTACTTC CASSEGTSGGRETQYF
TRBJ2-1 NA TRBV7-2 TRBD2 TGTGCCAGCAGCTCTAGCGGGGGATCCTACAATGAGCAGTTCTTC CASSSSGGSYNEQFF
TRBJ1-4 NA TRBV5-6 NA TGTGCCAGCAGCCCAGGGATTGAGGGTAATGAAAAACTGTTTTTT CASSPGIEGNEKLFF
TRBJ2-5 NA TRBV10-1 NA TGCGCCAGCAGTGAGTCCGTAGGGAATAAGCAGTACTTC CASSESVGNKQYF
TRBJ2-3 NA TRBV19 NA TGTGCCAGTGGGGTCGGGCTAGCAGATACGCAGTATTTT CASGVGLADTQYF
TRBJ2-7 NA TRBV7-2 TRBD1 TGTGCCAGCAGCTTACAGGGGGCCAACGAGCAGTACTTC CASSLQGANEQYF
TRBJ1-6 NA TRBV6-6 NA TGTGCCAGCGCACGGAATAATTCACCCCTCCACTTT CASARNNSPLHF
TRBJ2-1 NA TRBV6-1 NA TGTGCCAGCATCCGAGCTCTCGGCGATGAGCAGTTCTTC CASIRALGDEQFF
TRBJ1-1 NA TRBV7-3 TRBD1 TGTGCCAGCAGCCCACAGGGGGCTGGGACTGAAGCTTTCTTT CASSPQGAGTEAFF
TRBJ2-1 NA TRBV15 TRBD1 TGTGCCACCAGCCCCCGGGACAGGTTCAATGAGCAGTTCTTC CATSPRDRFNEQFF
TRBJ2-3 NA TRBV6-1 TRBD2 TGTGCCAGCAGTGCGGTAGCGGGGGGGCCAGATACGCAGTATTTT CASSAVAGGPDTQYF
TRBJ2-5 NA TRBV18 TRBD1 TGTGCCAGCTCACGGGTCAGACAGGGGGTTATCCAAGAGACCCAGTACTTC CASSRVRQGVIQETQYF
TRBJ2-7 NA TRBV5-5 TRBD1 TGTGCCAGCAGCTTGTCGGGACAGTCAACTTACGAGCAGTACTTC CASSLSGQSTYEQYF
TRBJ1-5 NA TRBV4-1 NA TGCGCCAGCAGCCGCCAACAGGGTAGCAATCAGCCCCAGCATTTT CASSRQQGSNQPQHF
TRBJ1-1 once TRBV7-3 NA TGTGCCAGCAGCCTAGCTGGATACACTGAAGCTTTCTTT CASSLAGYTEAFF
TRBJ1-1 once TRBV11-2 NA TGTGCCAGCAGCTTGCGGGAGAACACTGAAGCTTTCTTT CASSLRENTEAFF
TRBJ1-5 NA TRBV4-1 NA TGCGCCAGCAGCCAAGCTGTCGATCAGCCCCAGCATTTT CASSQAVDQPQHF
TRBJ2-7 NA TRBV10-1 NA TGCGCCAGCAGTGAGTCACGGCAGCCCTACGAGCAGTACTTC CASSESRQPYEQYF
TRBJ2-1 few TRBV6-4 TRBD1 TGTGCCAGCAGTGCGACAGGGGGGTCCAATGAGCAGTTCTTC CASSATGGSNEQFF
TRBJ1-1 NA TRBV14 NA TGTGCCAGCAGCCGACCGTCTGACTGGGTCACTGAAGCTTTCTTT CASSRPSDWVTEAFF
TRBJ1-6 NA TRBV10-3 TRBD1 TGTGCCATCAGTGAGGGGGTGGGACAGGCGAATGTACCCCTCCACTTT CAISEGVGQANVPLHF
TRBJ2-2 NA TRBV6-4 TRBD1 TGTGCCAGCAGCAGAGAGACCGGGACAGGGGATCCCGGGGAGCTGTTTTTT CASSRETGTGDPGELFF
TRBJ1-1 NA TRBV28 NA TGTGCCAGCAGCCCCCGAACTGACATCACAAGGTCCACTGAAGCTTTCTTT CASSPRTDITRSTEAFF
TRBJ1-5 NA TRBV14 NA TGTGCCAGCAGCCCCGGGTTAGCTCAGCCCCAGCATTTT CASSPGLAQPQHF